This T cell receptor beta chain was recovered during a study of T cell responses to AZD1222 COVID-19 vaccine. Study findings and constraints: Without day 14 samples, only post-peak T cell repertoires were studied. Researchers report vaccine-associated CD4 TCRs spanning spike, with dominance at 160-218 and 743-854. Clonal diversity may have been underestimated, and the donors were mostly white British, with more females than males. Unmutated variant regions are reportedly targeted by nearly half of spike-specific TCRs.

CDR1 is SGHDT and CDR2 is YYEEEE in the germline V gene. The CDR3 contains 15 residues. Deletions cut 0 bases from V and 0 bases from J, with 7 bases between. TCRdb's table, derived via immunoSEQ multiplex PCR, lists solely in-frame clones and lacks some. The sample has roughly 100,000 clones; approximately 89% are singletons. Turning to this clone: Antigen unknown.

Sequenced here: peripheral blood, sampled on day 0 of AZD1222 vaccination. The receptor comes from an adult in good health. The J gene is TRBJ1-5, the V gene TRBV5-6, with D hard to call. CDR3 in DNA: TGTGCCAGCAGCTTGGGTCGGTATAGCAATCAGCCCCAGCATTTT. Its protein is CASSLGRYSNQPQHF.